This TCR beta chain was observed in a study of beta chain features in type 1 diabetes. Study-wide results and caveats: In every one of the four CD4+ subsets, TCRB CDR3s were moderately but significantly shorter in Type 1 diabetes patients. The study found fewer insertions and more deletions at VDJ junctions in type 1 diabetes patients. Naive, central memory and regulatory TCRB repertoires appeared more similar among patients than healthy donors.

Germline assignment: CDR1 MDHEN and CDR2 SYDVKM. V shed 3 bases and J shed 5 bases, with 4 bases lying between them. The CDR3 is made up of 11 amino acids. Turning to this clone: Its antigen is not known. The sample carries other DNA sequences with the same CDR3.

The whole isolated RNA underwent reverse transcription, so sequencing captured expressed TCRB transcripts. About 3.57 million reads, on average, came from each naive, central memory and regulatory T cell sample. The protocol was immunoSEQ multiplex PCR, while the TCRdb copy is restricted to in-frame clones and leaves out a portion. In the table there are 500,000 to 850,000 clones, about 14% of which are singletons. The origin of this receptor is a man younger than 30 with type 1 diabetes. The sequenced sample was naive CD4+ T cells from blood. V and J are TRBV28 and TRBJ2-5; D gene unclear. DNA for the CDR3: TGTGCCAGCAGTTTCCGGGAGACCCAGTACTTC. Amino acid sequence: CASSFRETQYF.